A selection of T cell receptor beta chains follows, all from one sample in a study of cytomegalovirus exposure and HLA in healthy donors. TCRdb's copy holds only in-frame clones and misses some; the assay was immunoSEQ multiplex PCR. In all, the sample yields 190,000 or so clones. Sequencing used PBMCs. The source of these receptors is a boy younger than 18 in good health and CMV-seronegative. CDR3s include the opening cysteine and the closing phenylalanine or tryptophan. The D gene is left open where the match is weak.

j_call d_call v_call cdr3_aa cdr3_nt
TRBJ2-2 - TRBV6-1 CASSEIDTGELFF TGTGCCAGCAGTGAAATCGACACCGGGGAGCTGTTTTTT
TRBJ1-1 - TRBV5-1 CASSYWASRDWNTEAFF TGCGCCAGCAGCTATTGGGCGTCCCGAGATTGGAACACTGAAGCTTTCTTT
TRBJ1-2 - TRBV28 CASSFRRLYYGYTF TGTGCCAGCAGTTTTCGGCGGCTTTACTATGGCTACACCTTC
TRBJ2-1 TRBD2 TRBV7-2 CASSPTSGPYNEQFF TGTGCCAGCAGCCCCACTAGCGGGCCATACAATGAGCAGTTCTTC
TRBJ2-7 TRBD2 TRBV11-2 CASSRTSGGTSSYEQYF TGTGCCAGCAGCAGGACTAGCGGGGGGACCAGCTCCTACGAGCAGTACTTC
TRBJ2-3 - TRBV6-5 CASSYGASPDTQYF TGTGCCAGCAGTTACGGAGCCAGCCCAGATACGCAGTATTTT
TRBJ2-7 - TRBV6-5 CASSYSGLGRTYEQYF TGTGCCAGCAGTTACTCGGGGCTGGGTCGGACCTACGAGCAGTACTTC
TRBJ2-5 - TRBV18 CASSQDSQETQYF TGTGCCAGCTCTCAAGACAGCCAAGAGACCCAGTACTTC
TRBJ2-2 - TRBV11-2 CASSLTRVGTGELFF TGTGCCAGCAGCCTAACCAGGGTCGGGACCGGGGAGCTGTTTTTT
TRBJ2-7 - TRBV6-5 CASSLNPYEQYF TGTGCCAGCAGCCTAAATCCCTACGAGCAGTACTTC
TRBJ1-1 - TRBV5-4 CASSGLGRTEAFF TGTGCCAGCAGTGGACTGGGGAGGACTGAAGCTTTCTTT
TRBJ1-6 TRBD1 TRBV11-2 CASTMGQGVSPLHF TGTGCCAGCACCATGGGACAGGGAGTTTCACCCCTCCACTTT
TRBJ1-6 - TRBV7-9 CASSADSRGGSPLHF TGTGCCAGCAGCGCCGACTCTAGAGGTGGTTCACCCCTCCACTTT
TRBJ2-7 - TRBV7-9 CASSSSGIFPTEQYF TGTGCCAGCAGCTCGTCAGGGATTTTTCCTACGGAGCAGTACTTC
TRBJ1-2 - TRBV5-1 CASSLAGRSGYTF TGCGCCAGCAGCTTGGCAGGGAGGAGTGGCTACACCTTC
TRBJ2-1 TRBD2 TRBV7-6 CASSPLAGGVLYEQFF TGTGCCAGCAGCCCCCTTGCGGGGGGGGTCCTGTATGAGCAGTTCTTC
TRBJ2-7 TRBD2 TRBV27 CASSLRAGGVYEQYF TGTGCCAGCAGTTTGCGAGCGGGGGGGGTCTACGAGCAGTACTTC
TRBJ2-5 TRBD1 TRBV7-7 CASSPQGQGETQYF TGTGCCAGCAGCCCGCAGGGACAGGGGGAGACCCAGTACTTC